These 27 T cell receptor beta chains came from one sample sequenced in a study of vaccination effects on CD4 cells after COVID-19. Produced via immunoSEQ multiplex PCR; TCRdb's table is partial and in-frame only. The sample shows approximately 70,000 clones, around 70% of them seen only once. Antigen-specific CD4+ T cells expanded by the ViraFEST assay with viral peptide pools were then sequenced. After roughly 11 days in culture, the CD4+ T cells were isolated. Documented for the person is a PCR-confirmed SARS-CoV-2 infection occurring between March and December 2020. For these receptors, no antigen is known. The input for sequencing was CD4+ T cells from PBMCs cultured with HIV peptides, taken before COVID-19 vaccination. The subset was: HIV-1 Nef peptide pool negative control/reference culture. The origin of the receptors is a human donor who had a prior SARS-CoV-2 infection.

This clone appeared once. V is TRBV18 and J is TRBJ1-5; D possibly corresponds to TRBD1 (6 bases). The CDR3 totals 16 residues. Trimming pared 1 base from V and 2 bases from J, leaving 12 bases between. CDR1 and CDR2 from the germline V gene are KGHSH and LQKENI. The CDR3 region is CASSPRAGARNQPQHF. The CDR3 DNA reads TGTGCCAGCTCACCACGCGCGGGGGCACGCAATCAGCCCCAGCATTTT.

This clone was detected a few times. The rearrangement joins TRBV7-9 to TRBJ1-6, with D possibly being TRBD1 (5 bases). Trimming cost V 5 bases and J 8 bases, with 19 bases left between them. The CDR3 is 16 amino acids. Germline V CDR1 and CDR2: SEHNR, FQNEAQ (reference sequence). The CDR3 loop is CASSHIRQREDSPLHF. CDR3 in DNA: TGTGCCAGCAGCCACATACGACAGAGGGAAGATTCACCCCTCCACTTT.

This rearrangement joins TRBV1 to TRBJ1-6. TRBV1 is termed a pseudogene. CDR3 length equals 13 residues. The DNA for the CDR3 is TGCACCAGCAGCCAAGATCGTAGGGATCCCCTCCACTTT. Translation gives CTSSQDRRDPLHF.

In the case of this clone: It may be a read error: a sequence one base away is much more abundant. This sample also contains other DNA sequences that code for the same CDR3. The V call is TRBV5-1, the J call TRBJ2-5; D call uncertain. The CDR3 is 13 amino acids. Between the trimmed V and J ends, which lost 0 bases and 2 bases, there was a span of 5 bases. Germline-derived CDR1 and CDR2 are SGHRS and YFSETQ. This CDR3 reads CASSLGAQETQYF. CDR3 DNA sequence: TGCGCCAGCAGCTTGGGAGCTCAAGAGACCCAGTACTTC.

The chain carries TRBV3-1 (or the pseudogene TRBV3-2) and TRBJ1-6, with a weak D call TRBD1 (5 bases). The germline CDR1 and CDR2 sequences are LGHDT and YNNKEL (reference sequence). CDR3 length: 15 amino acids. Deletions cut 2 bases from V and 10 bases from J, with 15 bases between. DNA for the CDR3: TGTGCCAGCAGCCAATTAGGGGTGTTCAGGTCACCCCTCCACTTT. This translates into CASSQLGVFRSPLHF.

This clone was picked up a small number of times. The rearrangement links TRBV24-1 to TRBJ2-7; D unresolved. The ends were cut back, 0 bases at V and 2 bases at J, with 7 bases in the middle. The germline CDR1 and CDR2 sequences are KGHDR and SFDVKD. CDR3 length: 14 residues. CDR3 loop: CATSDLDGPYEQYF. The CDR3 DNA reads as TGTGCCACCAGTGATTTGGACGGTCCCTACGAGCAGTACTTC.

This sequence joins TRBV5-1 and TRBJ1-4; D remains ambiguous. V shed 0 bases and J shed 0 bases, with 9 bases lying between them. The germline CDR1 and CDR2 sequences are SGHRS and YFSETQ. The CDR3 runs 16 residues. CDR3 region: CASSLGVTSTNEKLFF. The CDR3 DNA reads as TGCGCCAGCAGCTTGGGGGTAACCTCAACTAATGAAAAACTGTTTTTT.

The CDR3 is CASSVDRENTEAFF. CDR3 DNA sequence: TGTGCCAGCAGCGTAGACAGGGAGAACACTGAAGCTTTCTTT. The chain has TRBV9 and TRBJ1-1, with TRBD1 as a possible D gene (6 bases). V lost 0 bases to trimming and J lost 1 base, with 7 bases between them. This CDR3 spans 14 amino acids. The germline V gene has CDR1 SGDLS and CDR2 YYNGEE.

The V call is TRBV5-4, the J call TRBJ1-2; 7 nucleotides line up with TRBD1. After removal of 4 bases from V and 4 bases from J, the junction contained 7 bases not matched to a gene. The germline gives CDR1 SGHNT, CDR2 YYREEE (reference sequence). The CDR3 covers 14 residues. The CDR3 DNA reads TGTGCCAGCAGCGCCACAGGGGTCCGCTATGGCTACACCTTC. Its protein product is CASSATGVRYGYTF. Full variable domain (rest looked up from reference TRBV5-4 and TRBJ1-2): ETGVTQSPTHLIKTRGQQVTLRCSSQSGHNTVSWYQQALGQGPQFIFQYYREEENGRGNFPPRFSGLQFPNYSSELNVNALELDDSALYLCASSATGVRYGYTFGSGTRLTVV.

The chain is built from TRBV5-8 and TRBJ2-7; TRBD1 agrees at 7 bases. V was clipped by 0 bases and J by 3 bases; unmatched bases: 3. This CDR3 is 14 amino acids long. CDR1 is SGHTS and CDR2 is YDEGEE in the germline V gene. This CDR3 is CASSLDRGYYEQYF. In nucleotides, the CDR3 is TGTGCCAGCAGCTTGGACAGGGGTTACTACGAGCAGTACTTC.

The chain recombines TRBV10-3 with TRBJ2-3; D tentatively reads TRBD1 or TRBD2 (5 bases each). V was clipped by 3 bases and J by 2 bases, with 12 bases between them. Germline lookup yields CDR1 ENHRY and CDR2 SYGVKD. This CDR3 has 15 residues. The CDR3 protein is CAISEPGTLTDTQYF. DNA of the CDR3: TGTGCCATCAGTGAACCCGGGACCCTCACAGATACGCAGTATTTT.

V is TRBV7-9 and J is TRBJ2-7; D unresolved. Germline assignment: CDR1 SEHNR and CDR2 FQNEAQ (reference sequence). Between the trimmed V and J ends, which lost 1 base and 0 bases, there was a span of 16 bases. The CDR3 runs 17 residues. The CDR3 DNA is TGTGCCAGCAGCTTAGGTATCGGGTCTAATATCTCCTACGAGCAGTACTTC. Protein product: CASSLGIGSNISYEQYF.

The V call is TRBV7-9, the J call TRBJ2-1; no definite D call. CDR3 size: 15 residues. Germline CDR1 and CDR2: SEHNR and FQNEAQ (reference sequence). V was clipped by 5 bases and J by 0 bases, with 11 bases between them. In nucleotides, the CDR3 is TGTGCCAGCAGCACCCAGGAGTTCTCCTACAATGAGCAGTTCTTC. Protein: CASSTQEFSYNEQFF.

V gene TRBV19 combines with J gene TRBJ2-4; the match to TRBD2 covers 7 bases. V lost 6 bases to trimming and J lost 0 bases; unmatched junction nucleotides: 11. The germline V gene has CDR1 LNHDA and CDR2 SQIVND (reference sequence). The CDR3 sequence is 17 residues long. Here the CDR3 DNA reads TGTGCCAGTAGCAGGACGTCTGGGGGGGGAGCCAAAAACATTCAGTACTTC. As protein: CASSRTSGGGAKNIQYF.

This chain connects TRBV19 to TRBJ2-5, with TRBD2 matching 7 bases. This CDR3 contains 14 residues. J was trimmed by 1 base and V by 8 bases; bases with no gene match: 7. Germline lookup yields CDR1 LNHDA and CDR2 SQIVND (reference sequence). The CDR3 spells CASSPRLAQETQYF. The CDR3 region has the DNA TGTGCCAGTTCTCCACGACTAGCCCAAGAGACCCAGTACTTC.

This rearrangement joins TRBV7-2 to TRBJ1-1; D gene uncertain. Looked up from germline, CDR1 is SGHTA and CDR2 is FQGNSA. V lost 2 bases and J 2 bases, leaving 3 bases between the germline ends. This CDR3 has 12 residues. The CDR3 reads CASSLQNTEAFF. As DNA, the CDR3 is TGTGCCAGCAGCTTACAAAACACTGAAGCTTTCTTT.

This clone was picked up a small number of times. The CDR3 protein is CASSESHKRYEQYF. DNA of the CDR3: TGTGCCAGCAGTGAATCCCACAAAAGATACGAGCAGTACTTC. V usage is TRBV6-1 and J usage is TRBJ2-7; D gene unclear. The CDR3 extends over 14 amino acids. V lost 2 bases to trimming and J lost 4 bases, with 12 bases between them. Germline assignment: CDR1 MNHNS and CDR2 SASEGT.

The chain uses TRBV30 and TRBJ2-3; TRBD2 aligns across 8 bases. Germline CDR1 GTSNPN, CDR2 SVGIG (reference sequence). The CDR3 is 15 residues long. Germline trimming cut 4 bases from V and 0 bases from J; bases unmatched to any gene: 6. CDR3 residues: CAWKGLGLSTDTQYF. CDR3 nucleotide sequence: TGTGCCTGGAAGGGACTAGGGCTTAGCACAGATACGCAGTATTTT.

The V call is TRBV25-1, the J call TRBJ2-7; 7 bases fit TRBD2. Trimming removed 7 bases from V and 3 bases from J; junction bases left unmatched: 9. Germline CDR1 reads MGHDK; CDR2 reads SYGVNS. This CDR3 contains 14 residues. In DNA, the CDR3 is TGTGCCAGCAACTTCGCGGGAGAGCGCTACGAGCAGTACTTC. Encoded protein: CASNFAGERYEQYF.

V and J are TRBV19 and TRBJ1-6; D gene unclear. V lost 4 bases and J 0 bases, leaving 7 bases between the germline ends. The CDR3 spans 15 residues. Per the germline V gene, CDR1 is LNHDA and CDR2 is SQIVND (reference sequence). DNA of the CDR3: TGTGCCAGTAGTAAAGATAGCTCCTATAATTCACCCCTCCACTTT. Residues: CASSKDSSYNSPLHF.

The V and J genes are TRBV5-1 and TRBJ2-5, with a possible D match to TRBD2 (6 bases). V shed 0 bases and J shed 4 bases, with 19 bases lying between them. Per germline, CDR1 SGHRS and CDR2 YFSETQ. This CDR3 contains 17 residues. For the CDR3, the DNA is TGCGCCAGCAGCTTGGGTGGTAGCGGAAAATGGGCAGAGACCCAGTACTTC. Protein sequence: CASSLGGSGKWAETQYF. The full variable domain, its missing parts supplied by reference TRBV5-1 and TRBJ2-5, is KAGVTQTPRYLIKTRGQQVTLSCSPISGHRSVSWYQQTPGQGLQFLFEYFSETQRNKGNFPGRFSGRQFSNSRSEMNVSTLELGDSALYLCASSLGGSGKWAETQYFGPGTRLLVL.

This clone came up a few times. This chain connects TRBV30 to TRBJ2-3; TRBD2 matches at 8 bases. There are 14 residues in the CDR3. Per germline, CDR1 GTSNPN and CDR2 SVGIG (reference sequence). After removal of 8 bases from V and 1 base from J, the junction contained 8 bases not matched to a gene. The CDR3 region is CAGRSAGGTDTQYF. DNA of the CDR3: TGTGCCGGACGCTCAGCGGGGGGCACAGATACGCAGTATTTT.

This clone appeared once. The chain links TRBV6-2 or TRBV6-3 to TRBJ2-7; D is uncertain. The germline gives CDR1 MNHEY, CDR2 SVGEGT. Trimming took off 3 bases at V and 0 bases at J, with 6 bases between the two ends. This CDR3 is 13 amino acids long. CDR3 in amino acids: CASSYYTSYEQYF. As DNA, the CDR3 is TGTGCCAGCAGTTATTACACCTCCTACGAGCAGTACTTC.

The genes are TRBV18 and TRBJ1-5; 8 bases are shared with TRBD1. This CDR3 region has 16 residues. Germline CDR1 and CDR2: KGHSH and LQKENI. The V gene end was trimmed by 3 bases and the J gene end by 4 bases; junction bases not matched to a gene: 8. The CDR3 sequence is CASSPRTGSSNQPQHF. CDR3 in DNA: TGTGCCAGCTCACCGCGGACAGGGAGTTCAAATCAGCCCCAGCATTTT.

The genes are TRBV4-1 and TRBJ1-5, with 11 bases that match TRBD1. With 1 base clipped from V and 7 bases from J, the junction kept 6 bases outside the gene matches. Germline assignment: CDR1 MGHRA and CDR2 YSYEKL. The length of the CDR3 is 16 residues. The CDR3 loop reads CASSQAPGQGGQPQHF. In DNA, the CDR3 is TGCGCCAGCAGCCAAGCGCCGGGACAGGGGGGCCAGCCCCAGCATTTT.

The chain links TRBV14 to TRBJ2-7; 9 bases fit TRBD1. This CDR3 comprises 18 residues. Trimming removed 1 base from V and 9 bases from J; junction bases left unmatched: 19. The germline CDR1 and CDR2 sequences are SGHDN and FVKESK. This chain's CDR3 is CASSQARGTGTGRIGQYF. The CDR3 DNA sequence: TGTGCCAGCAGCCAAGCTCGGGGGACCGGGACAGGGAGGATTGGGCAGTACTTC.

This clone was seen only a few times. The chain carries TRBV11-2 and TRBJ1-4; D unresolved. V lost 4 bases and J lost 0, with 6 bases in between. CDR3 length: 14 residues. Germline lookup yields CDR1 SGHAT and CDR2 FQNNGV. The CDR3 region has the DNA TGTGCCAGCAGCTGGCACGCAACTAATGAAAAACTGTTTTTT. Residues: CASSWHATNEKLFF.